Sequencing of this T cell receptor beta chain was carried out in a study of low-dose radiotherapy and immunotherapy resistance in tumors. The wider study: Intravenous administration to patients comprised nivolumab at 240 mg every two weeks and ipilimumab at 1 mg/kg every six weeks. Each two-week cycle included intravenous cyclophosphamide 200 mg/m2, given one day before radiation and immunotherapy.

The time point was: after trial treatment. The sample's treatment: LDRT plus nivolumab, ipilimumab, low-dose cyclophosphamide and aspirin (RACIN trial). This clonotype was found many times. Germline loops: CDR1 SQVTM, CDR2 ANQGSEA. The V segment lost 4 bases and the J segment 4 bases; nucleotides outside the gene matches: 5. The CDR3 runs to 14 residues. Alpha- and beta-chain coverage of first-strand cDNA came from TRAV- and TRBV-specific primers. Amplification of TCRs used a constant-region primer and V-primer adapter for 20 PCR cycles. mRNA, once isolated, was amplified by in vitro transcription. TCRdb fed the reads into MiXCR, producing one record per CDR3 protein. The data show more than 90,000 distinct CDR3 sequences, 20% to 25% seen once.

The chain is built from TRBV29-1 and TRBJ1-4, with 8 bases that match TRBD1. This receptor was taken from a male donor with prostate cancer. This specimen consisted of PBMCs, obtained after low-dose radiotherapy plus immunotherapy. CDR3 in amino acids: CSVATGGVNEKLFF. CDR3 coding DNA: TGCAGCGTTGCCACAGGGGGAGTTAATGAAAAACTGTTTTTT.